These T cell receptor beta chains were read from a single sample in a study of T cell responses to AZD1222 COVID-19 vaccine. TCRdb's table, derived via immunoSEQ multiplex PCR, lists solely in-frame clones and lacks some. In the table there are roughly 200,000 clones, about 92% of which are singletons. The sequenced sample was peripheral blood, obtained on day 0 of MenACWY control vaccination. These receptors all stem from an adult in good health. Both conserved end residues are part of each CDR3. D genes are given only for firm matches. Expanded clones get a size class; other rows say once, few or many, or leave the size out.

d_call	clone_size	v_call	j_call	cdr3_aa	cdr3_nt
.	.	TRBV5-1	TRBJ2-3	CASSPGLSTDTQYF	TGCGCCAGCAGCCCCGGACTATCCACAGATACGCAGTATTTT
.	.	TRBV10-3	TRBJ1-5	CAISESIDPFGNQPQHF	TGTGCCATCAGTGAGTCAATCGACCCTTTCGGAAATCAGCCCCAGCATTTT
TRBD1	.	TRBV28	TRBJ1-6	CASSPGQGSYSPLHF	TGTGCCAGCAGTCCCGGACAGGGGAGTTATTCACCCCTCCACTTT
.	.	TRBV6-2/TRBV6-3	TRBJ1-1	CASSRSRTTEAFF	TGTGCCAGCAGTCGGTCCCGGACCACTGAAGCTTTCTTT
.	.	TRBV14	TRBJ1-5	CASSQTRSQPQHF	TGTGCCAGCAGCCAAACCCGCAGTCAGCCCCAGCATTTT
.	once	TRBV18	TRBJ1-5	CASSRSDRNQPQHF	TGTGCCAGCTCACGATCCGACCGCAATCAGCCCCAGCATTTT
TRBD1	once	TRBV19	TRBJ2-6	CASSMYPGQGNSGANVLTF	TGTGCCAGTAGTATGTACCCGGGACAGGGGAACTCTGGGGCCAACGTCCTGACTTTC
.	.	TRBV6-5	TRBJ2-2	CASSRQATGELFF	TGTGCCAGCAGTCGACAGGCCACCGGGGAGCTGTTTTTT
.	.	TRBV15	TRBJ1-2	CATSSLQRNYGYTF	TGTGCCACCAGCAGCCTACAGAGGAACTATGGCTACACCTTC
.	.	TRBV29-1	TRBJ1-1	CSVEQDTEAFF	TGCAGCGTCGAACAGGACACTGAAGCTTTCTTT
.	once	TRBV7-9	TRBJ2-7	CAPPRRWAYEQYF	TGTGCCCCCCCGCGACGCTGGGCCTACGAGCAGTACTTC
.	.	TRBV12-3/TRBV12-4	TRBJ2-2	CASRPRRTGELFF	TGTGCCAGCAGGCCCCGACGGACCGGGGAGCTGTTTTTT
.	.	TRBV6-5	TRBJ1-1	CASRDERAFF	TGTGCCAGCAGAGACGAACGGGCTTTCTTT
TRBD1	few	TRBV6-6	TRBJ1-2	CASSPSEGASRGYTF	TGTGCCAGCAGCCCTTCTGAGGGGGCGTCGAGGGGCTACACCTTC
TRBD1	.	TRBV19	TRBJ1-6	CASSIDQGGNSPLHF	TGTGCCAGTAGTATAGATCAGGGGGGTAATTCACCCCTCCACTTT
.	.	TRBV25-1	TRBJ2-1	CASTRGGARNEQFF	TGTGCCAGCACCCGGGGCGGGGCCCGCAATGAGCAGTTCTTC
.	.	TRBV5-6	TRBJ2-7	CASSLGGLLVF	TGTGCCAGCAGCTTGGGAGGACTCCTGGTTTTC
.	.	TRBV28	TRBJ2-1	CASSANGDYNEQFF	TGTGCCAGCAGTGCTAACGGGGATTACAATGAGCAGTTCTTC
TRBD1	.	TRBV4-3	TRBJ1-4	CASSLNRGSTEKLFF	TGCGCCAGCAGCCTAAACAGGGGTTCAACGGAAAAACTGTTTTTT
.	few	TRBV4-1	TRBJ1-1	CASSPEGGWGTEAFF	TGCGCCAGCAGCCCCGAAGGAGGGTGGGGCACTGAAGCTTTCTTT
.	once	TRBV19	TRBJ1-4	CASSSRDGGEKLFF	TGTGCCAGTAGTTCCAGGGATGGCGGTGAAAAACTGTTTTTT
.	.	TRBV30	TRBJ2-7	CAWSLSRSYEQYF	TGTGCCTGGAGTCTAAGCCGCTCCTACGAGCAGTACTTC
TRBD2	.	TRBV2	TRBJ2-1	CASSVASGGYNEQFF	TGTGCCAGCTCGGTGGCTAGCGGGGGGTACAATGAGCAGTTCTTC
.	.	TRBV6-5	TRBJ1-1	CASSYSMWENTEAFF	TGTGCCAGCAGTTACTCGATGTGGGAGAACACTGAAGCTTTCTTT
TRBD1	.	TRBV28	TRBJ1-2	CASSRTGIGYTF	TGTGCCAGCAGCCGGACAGGAATTGGCTACACCTTC
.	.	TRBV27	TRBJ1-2	CASSLWQEGGYTF	TGTGCCAGCAGTTTATGGCAAGAAGGAGGCTACACCTTC
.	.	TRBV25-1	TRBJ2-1	CASSGVGLGNEQFF	TGTGCCAGCAGTGGCGTCGGGCTAGGCAATGAGCAGTTCTTC
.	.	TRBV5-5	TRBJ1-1	CASSSNVNTEAFF	TGTGCCAGCAGCTCCAACGTGAACACTGAAGCTTTCTTT
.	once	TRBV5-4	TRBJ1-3	CASSLNNRNTIYF	TGTGCCAGCAGCTTGAACAACAGAAACACCATATATTTT
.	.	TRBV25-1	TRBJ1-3	CASSDTRQAGNTIYF	TGTGCCAGCAGTGATACTCGGCAGGCTGGAAACACCATATATTTT
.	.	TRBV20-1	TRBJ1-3	CSASGVRSSGNTIYF	TGCAGTGCTAGTGGTGTCCGGAGCTCTGGAAACACCATATATTTT
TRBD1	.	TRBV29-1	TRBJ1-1	CSVNRGPNTEAFF	TGCAGCGTTAACAGGGGGCCGAACACTGAAGCTTTCTTT
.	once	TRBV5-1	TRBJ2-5	CASSLSTVAQETQYF	TGCGCCAGCAGCTTGTCTACAGTTGCTCAAGAGACCCAGTACTTC
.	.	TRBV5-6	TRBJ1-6	CASSLSSNNSPLHF	TGTGCCAGCAGCTTGTCCAGCAATAATTCACCCCTCCACTTT
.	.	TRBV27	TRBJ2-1	CASSARATLSYNEQFF	TGTGCCAGCAGTGCCCGGGCCACACTCTCCTACAATGAGCAGTTCTTC
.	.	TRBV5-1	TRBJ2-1	CASSTGMVGEQFF	TGCGCCAGCAGCACCGGAATGGTGGGGGAGCAGTTCTTC
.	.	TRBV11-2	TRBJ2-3	CASSESLGTDTQYF	TGTGCCAGCAGCGAGTCCCTGGGCACAGATACGCAGTATTTT
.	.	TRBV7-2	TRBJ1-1	CASSSAWGTEAFF	TGTGCCAGCAGCTCGGCCTGGGGGACTGAAGCTTTCTTT
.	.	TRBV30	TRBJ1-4	CAMEAEGGPNEKLFF	TGTGCTATGGAGGCGGAGGGCGGGCCAAATGAAAAACTGTTTTTT
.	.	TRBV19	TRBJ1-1	CASRQRTEAFF	TGTGCCAGTAGGCAGAGGACTGAAGCTTTCTTT
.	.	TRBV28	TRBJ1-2	CASSSPVPSGYTF	TGTGCCAGCAGTTCCCCGGTCCCCTCAGGCTACACCTTC
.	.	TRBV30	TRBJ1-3	CAWSAPVAIYF	TGTGCCTGGAGTGCCCCGGTGGCCATATATTTT
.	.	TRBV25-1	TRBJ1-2	CASSEYGRANYGYTF	TGTGCCAGCAGTGAATATGGCAGAGCCAACTATGGCTACACCTTC